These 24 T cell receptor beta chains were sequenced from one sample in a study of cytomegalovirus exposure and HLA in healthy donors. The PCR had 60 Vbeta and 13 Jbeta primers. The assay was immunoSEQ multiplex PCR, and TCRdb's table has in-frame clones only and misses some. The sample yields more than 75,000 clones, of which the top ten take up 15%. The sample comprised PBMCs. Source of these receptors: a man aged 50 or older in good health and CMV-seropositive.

CDR3 in amino acids: CASKPPAKNIQYF. The CDR3 nucleotides are TGTGCCAGCAAGCCTCCGGCCAAAAACATTCAGTACTTC. The rearrangement joins TRBV6-1 to TRBJ2-4; the D is unclear. Germline V gene lookup returns CDR1 MNHNS and CDR2 SASEGT. The ends were cut back, 7 bases at V and 1 base at J, with 8 bases in the middle. The CDR3 is made up of 13 amino acids.

The CDR3 spells CASSLQTGLAYNEQFF. The DNA of the CDR3 is TGTGCCAGCTCCCTTCAGACAGGGTTGGCCTACAATGAGCAGTTCTTC. The chain employs TRBV18 and TRBJ2-1; TRBD1 matches at 7 bases. V was clipped by 6 bases and J by 2 bases; unmatched bases: 10. CDR1 KGHSH and CDR2 LQKENI come from the germline V gene. The CDR3 spans 16 residues.

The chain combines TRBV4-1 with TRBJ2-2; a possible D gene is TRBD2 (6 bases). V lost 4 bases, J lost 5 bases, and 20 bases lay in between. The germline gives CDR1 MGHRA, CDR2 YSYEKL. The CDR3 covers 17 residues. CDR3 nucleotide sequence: TGCGCCAGCAGCCCCAGCATTAGGGACTTTTTAACCGGGGAGCTGTTTTTT. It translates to CASSPSIRDFLTGELFF.

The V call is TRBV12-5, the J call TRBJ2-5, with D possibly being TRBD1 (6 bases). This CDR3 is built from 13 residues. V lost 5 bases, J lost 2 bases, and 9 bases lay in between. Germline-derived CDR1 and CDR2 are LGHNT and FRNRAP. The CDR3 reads CASGTDRQETQYF. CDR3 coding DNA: TGTGCTAGTGGTACGGACAGACAAGAGACCCAGTACTTC. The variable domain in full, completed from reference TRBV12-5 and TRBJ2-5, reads DARVTQTPRHKVTEMGQEVTMRCQPILGHNTVFWYRQTMMQGLELLAYFRNRAPLDDSGMPKDRFSAEMPDATLATLKIQPSEPRDSAVYFCASGTDRQETQYFGPGTRLLVL.

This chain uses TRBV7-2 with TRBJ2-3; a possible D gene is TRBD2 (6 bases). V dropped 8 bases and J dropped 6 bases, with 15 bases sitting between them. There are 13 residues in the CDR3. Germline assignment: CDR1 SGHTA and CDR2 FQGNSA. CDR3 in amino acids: CASGGSRGDTQYF. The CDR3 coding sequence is TGTGCCAGCGGGGGGTCGCGCGGTGATACGCAGTATTTT.

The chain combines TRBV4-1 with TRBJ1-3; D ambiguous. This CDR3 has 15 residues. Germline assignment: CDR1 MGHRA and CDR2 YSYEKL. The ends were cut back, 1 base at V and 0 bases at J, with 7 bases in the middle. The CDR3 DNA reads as TGCGCCAGCAGCCAAGCGATAGTCTCTGGAAACACCATATATTTT. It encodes CASSQAIVSGNTIYF.

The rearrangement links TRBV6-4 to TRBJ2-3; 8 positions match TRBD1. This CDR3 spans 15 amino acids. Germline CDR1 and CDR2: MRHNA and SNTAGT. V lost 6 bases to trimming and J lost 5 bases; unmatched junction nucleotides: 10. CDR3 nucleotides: TGTGCCAGCAGAAGAACAGGGGGTGTCGGAGATACGCAGTATTTT. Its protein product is CASRRTGGVGDTQYF.

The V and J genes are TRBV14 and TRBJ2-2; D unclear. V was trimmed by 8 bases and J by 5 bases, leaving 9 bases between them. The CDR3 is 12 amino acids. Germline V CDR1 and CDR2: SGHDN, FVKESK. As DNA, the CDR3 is TGTGCCAGCCAGTTCGGGACCGGGGAGCTGTTTTTT. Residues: CASQFGTGELFF.

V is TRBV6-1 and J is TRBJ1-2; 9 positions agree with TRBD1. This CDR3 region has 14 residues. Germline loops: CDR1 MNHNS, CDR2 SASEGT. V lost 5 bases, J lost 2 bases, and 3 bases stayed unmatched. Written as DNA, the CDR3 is TGTGCCAGCAGTACCGGGACAGGGAACTATGGCTACACCTTC. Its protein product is CASSTGTGNYGYTF.

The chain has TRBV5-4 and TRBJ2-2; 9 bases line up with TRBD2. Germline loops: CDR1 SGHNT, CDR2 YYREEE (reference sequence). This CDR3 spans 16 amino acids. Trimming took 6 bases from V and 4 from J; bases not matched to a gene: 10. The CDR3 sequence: CASTGGLAGTTGELFF. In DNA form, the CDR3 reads TGTGCCAGCACGGGGGGGCTAGCGGGAACCACCGGGGAGCTGTTTTTT.

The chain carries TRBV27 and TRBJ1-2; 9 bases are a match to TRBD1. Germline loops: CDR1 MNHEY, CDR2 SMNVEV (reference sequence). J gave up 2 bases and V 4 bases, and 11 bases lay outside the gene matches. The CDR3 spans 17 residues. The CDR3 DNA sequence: TGTGCCAGCAGTTCCCTTGGGCGGACAGGGGCAAACTATGGCTACACCTTC. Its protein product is CASSSLGRTGANYGYTF.

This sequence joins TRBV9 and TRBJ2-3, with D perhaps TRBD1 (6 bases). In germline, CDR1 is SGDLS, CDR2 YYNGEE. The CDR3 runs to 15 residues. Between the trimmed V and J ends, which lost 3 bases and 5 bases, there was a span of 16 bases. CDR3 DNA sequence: TGTGCCAGCAGCGGGGACACGGTATTAAGAGATACGCAGTATTTT. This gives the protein CASSGDTVLRDTQYF.

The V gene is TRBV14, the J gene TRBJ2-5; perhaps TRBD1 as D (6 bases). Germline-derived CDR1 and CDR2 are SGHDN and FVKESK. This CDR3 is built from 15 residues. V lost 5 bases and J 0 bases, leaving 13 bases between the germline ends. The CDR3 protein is CASSSPRGYQETQYF. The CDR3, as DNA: TGTGCCAGCAGCTCTCCGAGGGGGTACCAAGAGACCCAGTACTTC. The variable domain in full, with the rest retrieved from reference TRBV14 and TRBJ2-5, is EAGVTQFPSHSVIEKGQTVTLRCDPISGHDNLYWYRRVMGKEIKFLLHFVKESKQDESGMPNNRFLAERTGGTYSTLKVQPAELEDSGVYFCASSSPRGYQETQYFGPGTRLLVL.

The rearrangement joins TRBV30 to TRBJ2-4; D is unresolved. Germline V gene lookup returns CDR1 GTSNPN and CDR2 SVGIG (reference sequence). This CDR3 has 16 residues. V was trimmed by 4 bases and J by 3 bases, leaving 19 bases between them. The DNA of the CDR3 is TGTGCCTGGAAAGGAGCCCCGGCGTTAGTCAAAAACATTCAGTACTTC. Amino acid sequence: CAWKGAPALVKNIQYF.

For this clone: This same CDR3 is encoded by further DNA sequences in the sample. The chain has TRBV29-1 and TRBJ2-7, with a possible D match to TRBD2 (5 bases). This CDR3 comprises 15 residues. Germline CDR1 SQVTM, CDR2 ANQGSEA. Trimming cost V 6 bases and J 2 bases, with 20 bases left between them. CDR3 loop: CSVRGRQAGAYEQYF. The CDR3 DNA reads TGCAGCGTACGAGGGCGCCAAGCAGGAGCCTACGAGCAGTACTTC.

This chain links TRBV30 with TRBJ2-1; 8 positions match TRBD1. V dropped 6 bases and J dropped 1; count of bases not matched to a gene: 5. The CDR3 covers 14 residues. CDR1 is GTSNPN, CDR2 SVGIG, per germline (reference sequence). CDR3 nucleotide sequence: TGTGCCTGTTGGGACAGGACTTCCTACAATGAGCAGTTCTTC. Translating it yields CACWDRTSYNEQFF.

The CDR3 sequence: CATRNGKAGNEQYV. CDR3 bases: TGTGCCACCCGCAATGGCAAGGCGGGGAACGAGCAGTACGTC. This chain links TRBV10-3 with TRBJ2-7; D perhaps matches TRBD2 (6 bases). The V and J ends lost 10 bases and 5 bases respectively, with 21 bases between them. The CDR3 is 14 amino acids. Germline values: CDR1 ENHRY, CDR2 SYGVKD.

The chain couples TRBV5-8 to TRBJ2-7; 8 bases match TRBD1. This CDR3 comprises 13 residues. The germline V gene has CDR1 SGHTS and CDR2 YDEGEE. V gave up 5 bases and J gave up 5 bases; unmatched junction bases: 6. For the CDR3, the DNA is TGTGCCAGCAGAAAACAGGGGGTGAACGAGCAGTACGTC. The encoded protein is CASRKQGVNEQYV.

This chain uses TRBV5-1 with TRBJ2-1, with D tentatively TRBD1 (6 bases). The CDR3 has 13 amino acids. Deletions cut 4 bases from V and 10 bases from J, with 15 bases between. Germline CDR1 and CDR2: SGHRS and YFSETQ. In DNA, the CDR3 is TGCGCCAGCAGCATAAGGGGGAATCGAGAGCAGTTCTTC. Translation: CASSIRGNREQFF.

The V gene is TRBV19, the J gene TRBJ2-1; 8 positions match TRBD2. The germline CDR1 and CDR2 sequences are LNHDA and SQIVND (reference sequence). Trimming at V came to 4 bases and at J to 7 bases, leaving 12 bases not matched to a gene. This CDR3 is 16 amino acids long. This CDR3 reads CASSNPGLDITNEQFF. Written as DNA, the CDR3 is TGTGCCAGTAGTAATCCGGGACTAGATATTACAAATGAGCAGTTCTTC.

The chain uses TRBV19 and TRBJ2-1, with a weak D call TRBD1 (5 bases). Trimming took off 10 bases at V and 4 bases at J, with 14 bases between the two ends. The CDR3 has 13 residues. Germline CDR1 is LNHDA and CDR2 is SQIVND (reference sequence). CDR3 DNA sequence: TGTGCCACCATGGGGCTGAATTACAATGAGCAGTTCTTC. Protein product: CATMGLNYNEQFF.

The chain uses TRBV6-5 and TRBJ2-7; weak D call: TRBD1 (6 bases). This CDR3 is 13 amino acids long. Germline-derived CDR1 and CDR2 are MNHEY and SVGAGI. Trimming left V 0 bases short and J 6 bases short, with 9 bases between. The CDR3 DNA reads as TGTGCCAGCAGTTACTCAAGGGGGATCGAGCAGTACTTC. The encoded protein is CASSYSRGIEQYF.

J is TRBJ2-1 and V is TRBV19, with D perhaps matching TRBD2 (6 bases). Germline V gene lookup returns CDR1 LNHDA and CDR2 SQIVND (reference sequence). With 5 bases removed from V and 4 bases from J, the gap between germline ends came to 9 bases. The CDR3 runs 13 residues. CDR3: CASSPREYNEQFF. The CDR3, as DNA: TGTGCCAGTAGTCCCCGGGAGTACAATGAGCAGTTCTTC.

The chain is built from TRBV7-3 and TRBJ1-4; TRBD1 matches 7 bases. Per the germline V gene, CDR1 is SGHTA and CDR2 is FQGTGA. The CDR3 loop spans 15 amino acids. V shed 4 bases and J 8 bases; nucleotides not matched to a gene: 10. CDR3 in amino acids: CASSSTGTEGEKLFF. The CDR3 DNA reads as TGTGCCAGCAGCTCGACCGGGACAGAGGGAGAAAAACTGTTTTTT.